Described below is a single T cell receptor beta chain sequence and its context. This record belongs to a study of blood T cell repertoires in COVID-19. About the study: Samples representing acute and convalescent COVID-19 were sourced from the United States, Italy and Spain. Sample material is recorded as cDNA or gDNA derived from T cells, B-cell-depleted T cells, or PBMCs.

This CDR3 has 16 amino acids. Germline CDR1 reads SGDLS; CDR2 reads YYNGEE. V trimming: 3 bases; J trimming: 0 bases; junction bases outside the gene matches: 5. Under the authors' procedure: By means of reference gene primer amplification, nucleated cell counts were estimated. Sequencing used immunoSEQ multiplex PCR; TCRdb keeps in-frame clones, though not all of them. V and J calls and clone size are copied from that table; D and trimming were computed from the DNA. The data hold hundreds of thousands of clones, with approximately 87% observed a single time. The sequence was collected from a woman between 35 and 50 years old who had recovered from COVID-19. Source material: peripheral blood. The J gene is TRBJ2-4, the V gene TRBV9, with 8 bases fitting TRBD2. CDR3 coding DNA: TGTGCCAGCAGCGCGGGGGGGCCACTAGCCAAAAACATTCAGTACTTC. It codes for CASSAGGPLAKNIQYF.